The 9 T cell receptor beta chains listed next were all sequenced from one sample in a study of Graves' ophthalmopathy and Graves' hyperthyroidism. Amplified material comprised TCR beta CDR3 regions derived from RNA transcripts. Amplification began with first-round RT-PCR using HTBI primers, then second-round multiplex PCR was performed. Via MiXCR, TCRdb re-called the multiplex PCR reads, giving one row per CDR3 protein. The sample holds approximately 700,000 distinct CDR3 sequences, 40% seen once. Sequencing was performed on peripheral blood. These receptors were obtained from an adult man with Graves' ophthalmopathy.

This clonotype was seen repeatedly, ten times or more. The rearrangement joins TRBV9 to TRBJ2-5, with 10 bases identical to TRBD1. The CDR3 is made up of 15 amino acids. Germline V gene sequence: CDR1 SGDLS, CDR2 YYNGEE. After removal of 4 bases from V and 4 bases from J, the junction contained 7 bases not matched to a gene. CDR3 sequence: CASSPRTGGGETQYF. For the CDR3, the DNA is TGTGCCAGCAGCCCAAGGACAGGGGGGGGAGAGACCCAGTACTTC.

This clonotype has a handful of counts. The rearrangement joins TRBV2 to TRBJ2-7; a weak D match, TRBD1 (5 bases). The V and J ends lost 6 bases and 3 bases respectively, with 18 bases between them. The CDR3 has 15 residues. Germline CDR1 and CDR2: SNHLY and FYNNEI. In DNA, the CDR3 is TGTGCCAGCAGCAGGACAACTACGGTCGGCTACGAGCAGTACTTC. The encoded protein is CASSRTTTVGYEQYF.

The chain has TRBV6-6 and TRBJ2-5; 9 nucleotides agree with TRBD2. From germline, CDR1 is MNHNY and CDR2 SVGAGI (reference sequence). The CDR3 consists of 16 residues. V trimming: 0 bases; J trimming: 5 bases; junction bases outside the gene matches: 7. The CDR3 region has the DNA TGTGCCAGCAGTTACTCGTCCAGCGGGGGGCGGGAGACCCAGTACTTC. Translation gives CASSYSSSGGRETQYF.

In DNA form, the CDR3 reads TGTGCCAGCAGCGCGGAACAGGGTCTGGACACTGAAGCTTTCTTT. It yields the protein CASSAEQGLDTEAFF. The chain has TRBV7-9 and TRBJ1-1; D is possibly TRBD1 (6 bases). CDR1 and CDR2 from the germline V gene are SEHNR and FQNEAQ (reference sequence). Between the trimmed V and J ends, which lost 5 bases and 3 bases, there was a span of 16 bases. The CDR3 has 15 residues.

The chain links TRBV7-9 to TRBJ1-1; 7 bases match TRBD1. J lost 3 bases, V lost 5 bases, and 9 bases had no gene match. Germline V gene sequence: CDR1 SEHNR, CDR2 FQNEAQ (reference sequence). CDR3 length equals 15 residues. The CDR3 spells CASSHSTGVDTEAFF. As DNA, the CDR3 is TGTGCCAGCAGCCACTCAACAGGGGTGGACACTGAAGCTTTCTTT.

This chain joins TRBV25-1 and TRBJ2-2; no clear D gene. Trimming removed 4 bases at V and 0 bases at J, with 12 bases between. Germline-derived CDR1 and CDR2 are MGHDK and SYGVNS. This CDR3 spans 16 amino acids. CDR3 nucleotides: TGTGCCAGCAGTGCTAGGTTCAGACCGAACACCGGGGAGCTGTTTTTT. The encoded protein is CASSARFRPNTGELFF.

The V and J genes are TRBV5-8 and TRBJ1-4; D unresolved. V lost 10 bases and J lost 5, with 15 bases in between. CDR1 SGHTS and CDR2 YDEGEE come from the germline V gene. The CDR3 is made up of 13 amino acids. CDR3 coding DNA: TGTGCCGGAAGTTCCCAAGGAAATGAAAAACTGTTTTTT. Protein: CAGSSQGNEKLFF.

The rearrangement links TRBV6-1 to TRBJ2-7; 7 bases agree with TRBD1. The V segment lost 3 bases and the J segment 2 bases; nucleotides outside the gene matches: 10. The CDR3 contains 16 residues. The germline gives CDR1 MNHNS, CDR2 SASEGT. The CDR3 here is CASSDLPTGPPYEQYF. The CDR3 DNA is TGTGCCAGCAGTGATCTACCGACAGGGCCCCCCTACGAGCAGTACTTC.

The chain combines TRBV12-3 or TRBV12-4 with TRBJ2-7; 8 bases align to TRBD1. The CDR3 loop spans 14 amino acids. V trimming: 9 bases; J trimming: 2 bases; junction bases outside the gene matches: 9. CDR3 sequence: CASRRTGKTYEQYF. CDR3 nucleotides: TGTGCCAGTCGGAGGACAGGGAAGACCTACGAGCAGTACTTC.